Listed below are T cell receptor beta chains from one sample, sequenced in a study of T cells after yellow fever vaccination. TCRdb processed the 5' RACE reads anew with MiXCR; each CDR3 protein has one entry. The sample yields approximately 260,000 distinct CDR3 sequences, roughly 5% seen once. This sample comprised CD4+ T cells sorted from PBMCs, obtained on the day of the yellow fever booster vaccination. All receptors derive from a young man who received the YFV17D yellow fever vaccine. The CDR3 runs from the conserved cysteine through the conserved F or W. D genes are given only for firm matches. Expanded clones get a size class; other rows say once, few or many, or leave the size out.

TRBD1 many TRBJ1-4 TRBV7-2 15 CASSYQGASGEKLFF TGTGCCAGCAGCTACCAGGGGGCATCCGGGGAAAAACTGTTTTTT
TRBD1 few TRBJ2-7 TRBV5-1 15 CASSYGQGITYEQYF TGCGCCAGCAGCTACGGACAGGGGATTACCTACGAGCAGTACTTC
NA NA TRBJ1-5 TRBV7-2 13 CASSTRGQQPQHF TGTGCCAGCAGCACACGCGGCCAACAGCCCCAGCATTTT
NA few TRBJ1-1 TRBV9 13 CASSGDPQGEAFF TGTGCCAGCAGCGGCGACCCACAAGGGGAAGCTTTCTTT
NA few TRBJ1-5 TRBV5-1 16 CASSLGVQGGNQPQHF TGCGCCAGCAGCTTGGGAGTACAGGGAGGCAATCAGCCCCAGCATTTT
NA NA TRBJ2-5 TRBV15 14 CATSTGSVKETQYF TGTGCCACCAGCACTGGGAGCGTTAAAGAGACCCAGTACTTC
NA few TRBJ2-6 TRBV20-1 15 CSARPQNSGANVLTF TGCAGTGCTAGACCACAGAACTCTGGGGCCAACGTCCTGACTTTC
TRBD1 NA TRBJ1-5 TRBV12-3/TRBV12-4 15 CASSFRDRRNQPQHF TGTGCCAGCAGTTTTAGGGACAGACGTAATCAGCCCCAGCATTTT
TRBD2 NA TRBJ2-1 TRBV29-1 14 CSVGGSGGAHEQFF TGCAGCGTTGGGGGGAGCGGGGGGGCCCATGAGCAGTTCTTC
TRBD1 few TRBJ1-2 TRBV6-2/TRBV6-3 16 CASTDRAIRGDYGYTF TGTGCCAGCACCGACAGGGCGATTCGGGGTGATTATGGCTACACCTTC
NA NA TRBJ1-5 TRBV20-1 17 CSARDGGSARANQPQHF TGCAGTGCTAGAGATGGTGGGTCGGCCAGGGCAAATCAGCCCCAGCATTTT
NA few TRBJ1-4 TRBV6-1 12 CASATSDEKLFF TGTGCCAGCGCCACCTCGGATGAAAAACTGTTTTTT
NA many TRBJ2-3 TRBV29-1 10 CSVESFAQYF TGCAGCGTTGAAAGTTTTGCGCAGTATTTT
NA many TRBJ2-5 TRBV20-1 14 CSARVHYLQETQYF TGCAGTGCTAGAGTTCACTACCTCCAAGAGACCCAGTACTTC